This T cell receptor (beta chain) was identified during a study of T cells after somatic rescue of genetic block (dated by TCRdb to the early 2020s). Regarding the research as a whole: What the study looked at was long-term robustness, specifically in a T-cell system that came about through somatic rescue of a genetic block in T-cell development.

Concerning this clone: This clone's antigen is unknown. The sample holds no much larger clone one base away, and base qualities are not on file. The same CDR3 can be traced to other DNA sequences in this sample.

Library preparation was by the immunoSEQ multiplex PCR assay. TCRdb obtained this table from immuneACCESS and retained in-frame rearrangements with V and J assigned. These tables miss some clones; where compared with another copy, unresolved V genes account for less than half of the shortfall, and the remainder is unexplained. The sample includes roughly 58,000 clones, with around 96% observed a single time. The top ten clonotypes cover approximately 0.075% of the sample. V sheds 0 bases and J sheds 4 bases, leaving 6 bases between their ends. Its CDR3 holds 13 amino acids, cysteine through phenylalanine. CDR3 DNA only is kept here, 39 bases in frame from base 1. CDR1 and CDR2, looked up from the germline V gene, are MNHEY and SVGAGI.

The sequencing sample was made of peripheral blood mononuclear cells (PBMCs). The source is a child less than two years old. The sequence is built from TRBV6-5 and TRBJ1-2; D gene: possibly TRBD1, on 6 matching bases. The sequence in DNA is TGTGCCAGCAGTTACTCAGGGGGCTATGGCTACACCTTC. This codes for CASSYSGGYGYTF.